The 9 T cell receptor beta chains in this list originate from one sample, sequenced in a study of cytomegalovirus exposure and HLA in healthy donors. PCR was performed using 60 Vbeta and 13 Jbeta primers. Here immunoSEQ multiplex PCR was the method, and the copy in TCRdb shows in-frame clones only, minus some. This sample has around 170,000 clones, with approximately 84% found just once. Source material: PBMCs. The receptor source for this set is a woman in her 50s in good health and CMV-seropositive.

The J gene is TRBJ1-2, the V gene TRBV18, with TRBD1 matching 7 bases. This CDR3 is 15 amino acids long. Germline V lookup: CDR1 KGHSH, CDR2 LQKENI. With V trimmed by 3 bases and J by 2 bases, 6 bases remained unmatched. CDR3 DNA sequence: TGTGCCAGCTCACCTGCGGGACAGCCAAACTATGGCTACACCTTC. It specifies CASSPAGQPNYGYTF.

The V and J genes are TRBV4-3 and TRBJ2-7, with 10 positions matching TRBD2. The junction had 5 bases not matched to a gene; V was cut back by 3 bases and J by 3 bases. The CDR3 runs to 15 residues. CDR1 and CDR2 from the germline V gene are LGHNA and YSLEER. Written as DNA, the CDR3 is TGCGCCAGCAGCCAGAGGACTAGCGGAGACTACGAGCAGTACTTC. This encodes CASSQRTSGDYEQYF.

This chain links TRBV20-1 with TRBJ1-1; no clear D gene. Per the germline V gene, CDR1 is DFQATT and CDR2 is SNEGSKA (reference sequence). The ends were cut back, 6 bases at V and 6 bases at J, with 11 bases in the middle. CDR3 length equals 11 residues. The CDR3 nucleotides are TGCAGTGCACCTCTAGCCCCTGAAGCTTTCTTT. It codes for CSAPLAPEAFF.

The chain couples TRBV19 to TRBJ1-3; possibly TRBD1 for D (5 bases). With 5 bases removed from V and 5 bases from J, the gap between germline ends came to 19 bases. This CDR3 is built from 16 residues. Per germline, CDR1 LNHDA and CDR2 SQIVND (reference sequence). CDR3 sequence: CASSLGREPIRNTIYF. CDR3 sequence (DNA): TGTGCCAGTAGTCTGGGCAGGGAACCGATCCGAAACACCATATATTTT.

The V gene is TRBV10-1, the J gene TRBJ2-2; TRBD2 aligns across 7 bases. Losses at the gene ends were 4 bases for V and 0 bases for J; bases not matched to a gene: 5. CDR1 is WNHNN and CDR2 is SYGVQD in the germline V gene (reference sequence). The CDR3 is 16 residues long. The CDR3 region is CASSAARGANTGELFF. The DNA of the CDR3 is TGCGCCAGCAGTGCGGCCCGGGGGGCGAACACCGGGGAGCTGTTTTTT.

V gene TRBV9 combines with J gene TRBJ1-2; D unclear. Looked up from germline, CDR1 is SGDLS and CDR2 is YYNGEE. The CDR3 spans 13 residues. Trimming removed 0 bases from V and 2 bases from J, with 5 bases in between. The CDR3 bases are TGTGCCAGCAGCGTAGGACAAAACTATGGCTACACCTTC. It is translated as CASSVGQNYGYTF.

The CDR3 here is CSAPGSGYTF. The DNA of the CDR3 is TGCAGTGCTCCAGGTTCGGGCTACACCTTC. The chain recombines TRBV20-1 with TRBJ1-2; D gene uncertain. Germline V gives CDR1 DFQATT, CDR2 SNEGSKA (reference sequence). V was clipped by 5 bases and J by 8 bases, with 9 bases between them. The length of the CDR3 is 10 residues.

The rearrangement links TRBV5-5 to TRBJ1-5; TRBD1 might be the D (5 bases). The CDR3 contains 15 residues. Germline CDR1 and CDR2: SGHKS and YYEKEE (reference sequence). Trimming removed 4 bases from V and 6 bases from J, with 17 bases in between. DNA for the CDR3: TGTGCCAGCAGCCTGTGGGACTCTTGGATTCAGCCCCAGCATTTT. As protein: CASSLWDSWIQPQHF.

This clone was picked up a small number of times. The V gene is TRBV6-1, the J gene TRBJ1-1; D may be TRBD1 (6 bases). The germline V gene encodes CDR1 MNHNS and CDR2 SASEGT. This CDR3 contains 14 residues. V was clipped by 4 bases and J by 6 bases, with 15 bases between them. The CDR3, as DNA: TGTGCCAGCAGTGGGGGGCGGGGGGCATCTGAAGCTTTCTTT. Translating gives CASSGGRGASEAFF.